This passage covers 21 T cell receptor beta chains from one sample sequenced in a study of T-cell reconstitution after alpha-beta-depleted transplantation in children (dated by TCRdb to the mid-2010s). The treatment or condition label on this specimen signifies: allogeneic hematopoietic cell transplantation with graft depleted of TCRalphabeta T cells and CD19 B cells. The protocol used for the library was PCR. The reads were generated on an Illumina HiSeq 2500. TCR libraries were prepared with molecular barcoding, using unique molecular identifiers to normalize TCRbeta repertoire quantification. Starting from the raw public reads, TCRdb applied fastp trimming at Q25, assembled clones with MiXCR and retained in-frame beta chains. Each CDR3 protein gets just one entry, which takes the most common genes and DNA from the rows behind it. Recorded for this sample are about 240,000 distinct CDR3 sequences; roughly 24% of them occurred a single time. Together, the top ten hold less than 3.5% of the sample.

Source: PBMCs, taken before TCRalphabeta/CD19-depleted stem cell transplant. The receptors were gathered from a girl aged 2 to 10 with Fanconi anemia, due to receive a stem cell transplant.

This clonotype showed up many times. The chain carries TRBV29-1 and TRBJ2-5; D possibly corresponds to TRBD2 (6 bases). V was clipped by 4 bases and J by 7 bases, with 16 bases between them. CDR1 and CDR2 from the germline V gene are SQVTM and ANQGSEA. The CDR3 covers 13 residues. The CDR3 DNA follows: TGCAGCGTTGTCGGACTACGGGGAGCGACCCAGTACTTC. It is translated as CSVVGLRGATQYF.

This clonotype was observed a handful of times. The rearrangement joins TRBV29-1 to TRBJ2-1, with 11 bases aligning to TRBD2. Germline V CDR1 and CDR2: SQVTM, ANQGSEA. V lost 7 bases, J lost 4 bases, and 9 bases stayed unmatched. The CDR3 runs to 15 residues. Here the CDR3 reads CSGLGTSGQYNEQFF. CDR3 DNA: TGCAGCGGCCTCGGGACTAGCGGACAATACAATGAGCAGTTCTTC.

This clonotype occurred a few times. The chain is built from TRBV11-2 and TRBJ2-4; TRBD1 aligns across 8 bases. V was pared by 5 bases and J by 0 bases, with 6 bases of the junction left unmatched. CDR1 is SGHAT and CDR2 is FQNNGV in the germline V gene. The CDR3 spans 16 residues. CDR3 in amino acids: CASSVGQDLAKNIQYF. CDR3 bases: TGTGCCAGCAGCGTGGGACAGGACTTAGCCAAAAACATTCAGTACTTC.

Many counts were recorded for this clonotype. The CDR3 spells CASSLEGGSPYNEQFF. CDR3 in DNA: TGTGCCAGCAGCTTAGAGGGCGGGAGTCCCTACAATGAGCAGTTCTTC. The gene calls are TRBV11-2 and TRBJ2-1, with 7 positions matching TRBD2. There are 16 residues in the CDR3. The germline V gene encodes CDR1 SGHAT and CDR2 FQNNGV. V dropped 0 bases and J dropped 2; count of bases not matched to a gene: 4.

In regard to this clonotype: Since a much larger clone is just one base distant, this may be a read error. This chain joins TRBV20-1 and TRBJ2-1; either TRBD1 or TRBD2 may fit D (5 bases each). The germline gives CDR1 DFQATT, CDR2 SNEGSKA (reference sequence). The CDR3 runs to 10 residues. CDR3 region: CRGAGSEQFF. The CDR3 bases are TGCAGAGGGGCGGGCAGTGAGCAGTTCTTC.

This clonotype showed up just a few times. This sequence joins TRBV6-1 and TRBJ1-2; possible D gene TRBD1, 6 bases. CDR1 MNHNS and CDR2 SASEGT come from the germline V gene. The germline V and J ends were trimmed by 8 bases and 7 bases, with 23 bases remaining between them. The CDR3 sequence is 15 residues long. Here the CDR3 DNA reads TGTGCCAGCTCCCGGGGGGCGATAGAATTTGGTGGCTACACCTTC. Its protein is CASSRGAIEFGGYTF.

This clonotype was picked up many times. The gene calls are TRBV20-1 and TRBJ1-5; D uncertain. Trimming pared 3 bases from V and 7 bases from J, leaving 13 bases between. The CDR3 runs to 13 residues. Germline CDR1 and CDR2: DFQATT and SNEGSKA (reference sequence). The DNA of the CDR3 is TGCAGTGCTAGCCATGGTTCGGGACAGCCCCAGCATTTT. Amino acids: CSASHGSGQPQHF.

The V call is TRBV4-2, the J call TRBJ2-3; no reliable D call. The V end was cut by 7 bases, the J end by 2 bases, with 13 bases between. Germline values: CDR1 LGHNA, CDR2 YNFKEQ. The CDR3 spans 14 residues. CDR3 in amino acids: CASNRNAHTDTQYF. The CDR3 coding sequence is TGTGCCAGCAATCGGAACGCACACACAGATACGCAGTATTTT.

This sequence joins TRBV5-1 and TRBJ2-1; no reliable D call. V was cut by 4 bases and J by 5 bases, with 16 bases left in between. The CDR3 length is 15 residues. Germline-derived CDR1 and CDR2 are SGHRS and YFSETQ. The CDR3 loop is CASSAPIDRNNEQFF. CDR3 DNA sequence: TGCGCCAGCAGCGCACCGATCGACCGGAACAATGAGCAGTTCTTC.

This clonotype was recorded many times. The gene calls are TRBV5-6 and TRBJ2-1; D gene uncertain. V lost 0 bases and J lost 9, with 13 bases in between. In germline, CDR1 is SGHDT, CDR2 YYEEEE. CDR3 length equals 14 residues. CDR3 sequence reads: CASSLDVLTTEQFF. CDR3 coding DNA: TGTGCCAGCAGCTTGGATGTACTAACGACTGAGCAGTTCTTC.

This clonotype was detected a few times. The V gene is TRBV7-2, the J gene TRBJ2-5; D is unclear. The CDR3 is 16 amino acids. Trimming left V 8 bases short and J 2 bases short, with 21 bases between. CDR1 and CDR2 (germline): SGHTA, FQGNSA. The CDR3 protein is CASGLYPRAAQETQYF. The DNA for the CDR3 is TGTGCCAGCGGGTTGTACCCACGGGCGGCACAAGAGACCCAGTACTTC.

This clonotype has just one count. The chain is built from TRBV29-1 and TRBJ2-3, with 14 bases identical to TRBD2. Germline V lookup: CDR1 SQVTM, CDR2 ANQGSEA. Trimming removed 6 bases from V and 6 bases from J; junction bases left unmatched: 8. CDR3 size: 15 residues. The CDR3 DNA reads TGCAGCGTGTCACGACTAGCGGGGGGGCCGGATACGCAGTATTTT. Its translation: CSVSRLAGGPDTQYF.

The chain combines TRBV29-1 with TRBJ2-7; 7 bases fit TRBD1. V dropped 6 bases and J dropped 3; count of bases not matched to a gene: 11. Germline values: CDR1 SQVTM, CDR2 ANQGSEA. The CDR3 covers 14 residues. The CDR3 DNA follows: TGCAGCGTCTACCGACAGGGCACTCTCTACGAGCAGTACTTC. The encoded protein is CSVYRQGTLYEQYF.

This clonotype was observed a few times. The rearrangement links TRBV5-1 to TRBJ2-5, with D hard to call. Trimming pared 0 bases from V and 1 base from J, leaving 13 bases between. This CDR3 comprises 16 residues. Germline loops: CDR1 SGHRS, CDR2 YFSETQ. The CDR3 sequence: CASSLGLGVGQETQYF. The CDR3 DNA reads TGCGCCAGCAGCTTGGGTTTAGGAGTCGGCCAAGAGACCCAGTACTTC.

This clonotype was seen many times. J is TRBJ1-1 and V is TRBV20-1; 7 bases align to TRBD1. Germline CDR1 reads DFQATT; CDR2 reads SNEGSKA (reference sequence). CDR3 size: 13 residues. Losses at the gene ends were 0 bases for V and 6 bases for J; bases not matched to a gene: 4. CDR3 sequence: CSARDWGQSEAFF. In DNA, the CDR3 is TGCAGTGCTAGAGACTGGGGACAGTCTGAAGCTTTCTTT.

This clonotype came up many times. The chain uses TRBV28 and TRBJ2-7, with TRBD1 as a possible D gene (5 bases). The germline V gene has CDR1 MDHEN and CDR2 SYDVKM. With 5 bases removed from V and 4 bases from J, the gap between germline ends came to 24 bases. This CDR3 has 17 amino acids. In DNA, the CDR3 is TGTGCCAGCAGTCCCAGAGCGCAGGGATTCCCACTTTACGAGCAGTACTTC. Translation: CASSPRAQGFPLYEQYF.

This clonotype was seen at least ten times. The rearrangement uses TRBV20-1 and TRBJ2-1; 8 bases line up with TRBD1. CDR3 length: 14 amino acids. Germline CDR1 is DFQATT and CDR2 is SNEGSKA (reference sequence). The V gene end was trimmed by 5 bases and the J gene end by 3 bases; junction bases not matched to a gene: 6. The CDR3 protein is CSALDRAFYNEQFF. The CDR3 DNA sequence: TGCAGTGCTCTGGACAGGGCATTCTACAATGAGCAGTTCTTC.

The V and J genes are TRBV20-1 and TRBJ2-1; TRBD2 agrees at 8 bases. The CDR3 runs to 13 residues. J was trimmed by 3 bases and V by 6 bases; bases with no gene match: 4. Germline assignment: CDR1 DFQATT and CDR2 SNEGSKA (reference sequence). The CDR3 nucleotides read TGCAGTGCCCGGACTAGCTTCTACAATGAGCAGTTCTTC. Its translation: CSARTSFYNEQFF.

The gene calls are TRBV11-1 and TRBJ1-1; D is ambiguous. The CDR3 sequence is 13 residues long. Germline V gene data show CDR1 as SGHAT and CDR2 as FQDESV (reference sequence). V dropped 4 bases and J dropped 1 base, with 7 bases sitting between them. CDR3 DNA sequence: TGTGCCAGCAGCTCCAGACAGAACACTGAAGCTTTCTTT. It encodes CASSSRQNTEAFF.

The table lists this clonotype with many counts. V gene TRBV6-2 or TRBV6-3 combines with J gene TRBJ2-1; D not resolved. The CDR3 loop spans 12 amino acids. V lost 2 bases and J lost 6, with 5 bases in between. The germline V gene has CDR1 MNHEY and CDR2 SVGEGT. CDR3 residues: CASSYVSNEQFF. In nucleotides, the CDR3 is TGTGCCAGCAGTTACGTCAGCAATGAGCAGTTCTTC.

The V gene is TRBV20-1, the J gene TRBJ2-1; the match to TRBD2 covers 10 bases. The CDR3 runs 16 residues. V shed 4 bases and J 3 bases; nucleotides not matched to a gene: 9. In germline, CDR1 is DFQATT, CDR2 SNEGSKA (reference sequence). This CDR3 is CSAMGSGGKGYNEQFF. For the CDR3, the DNA is TGCAGTGCTATGGGTAGCGGGGGGAAAGGCTACAATGAGCAGTTCTTC.